The clone carrying this TCR beta chain came up many times. Its antigen is as yet unknown. The data were obtained in a study of regulatory T cells in long-lasting Graves disease. Whole-study findings and limits: Persistent patients had more shared public clonotypes (about 2,700) than new patients (about 970).

As for time point: newly diagnosed GD, antithyroid drugs for less than 3 months. With RNA extracted from PBMCs as input, the TCR library was made. Researchers made TCR beta libraries by using iRepertoire HTBI primers and running Arm-PCR on CDR3 regions. Each CDR3 protein gets one entry after TCRdb re-called the multiplex PCR reads with MiXCR. In the table there are approximately 540,000 distinct CDR3 sequences, more than 10% of which are singletons. The sample also formed part of further work on T cells in Graves' hyperthyroidism and ophthalmopathy.

The sample consisted of peripheral blood mononuclear cells (PBMCs), taken at new diagnosis, from a patient treated with antithyroid drugs. This receptor was obtained from a woman aged 25-40 years with Graves disease.

DNA for the CDR3: TGTGCCACGGGGGAGGGAGGATACTACAATGAGCAGTTCTTC. Amino acids: CATGEGGYYNEQFF. This chain connects TRBV12-3 or TRBV12-4 to TRBJ2-1; 7 bases match TRBD2. CDR3 size: 14 residues. V was pared by 10 bases and J by 3 bases, with 9 bases of the junction left unmatched.